A selection of T cell receptor beta chains follows, all from one sample in a study of regulatory T cells in long-lasting Graves disease. Each CDR3 protein is one row after TCRdb ran MiXCR on the multiplex PCR reads. The table includes around 510,000 distinct CDR3 sequences, roughly 20% detected once. The sample here was peripheral blood mononuclear cells (PBMCs), taken when the disease was refractory, from a patient treated with antithyroid drugs. These receptors all come from a female donor with Graves disease. CDR3s include the opening cysteine and the closing phenylalanine or tryptophan. A D gene is named only where the DNA matches it firmly. Expanded clones get a size class; other rows say once, few or many, or leave the size out.

.	TRBV20-1	.	TRBJ1-2	CSARDGISVVYGYTF	TGCAGTGCTAGAGATGGAATTTCTGTAGTCTATGGCTACACCTTC
.	TRBV7-6	few	TRBJ2-5	CASSPEISEEGETQYF	TGTGCCAGCAGCCCGGAGATCAGCGAGGAAGGAGAGACCCAGTACTTC
TRBD2	TRBV12-3/TRBV12-4	few	TRBJ2-7	CASSLAGGPSYEQYF	TGTGCCAGCAGCCTAGCGGGAGGGCCTAGCTACGAGCAGTACTTC
.	TRBV27	.	TRBJ2-1	CASSFSRPSGNEQFF	TGTGCCAGCAGTTTTTCCCGTCCCTCGGGCAATGAGCAGTTCTTC
.	TRBV29-1	many	TRBJ1-1	CSVEVAAAHTEAFF	TGCAGCGTTGAAGTAGCGGCAGCCCACACTGAAGCTTTCTTT
TRBD1	TRBV6-2/TRBV6-3	.	TRBJ1-5	CASSWDRSQPQHF	TGTGCCAGCAGTTGGGACAGGTCGCAGCCCCAGCATTTT
.	TRBV6-2/TRBV6-3	.	TRBJ2-1	CASTRGESSYNEQFF	TGTGCCAGCACGAGGGGCGAGAGCTCCTACAATGAGCAGTTCTTC
TRBD2	TRBV20-1	many	TRBJ2-7	CSAVIAGVRYEQYF	TGCAGTGCGGTTATCGCGGGAGTGCGCTACGAGCAGTACTTC
.	TRBV28	many	TRBJ1-1	CASSMIRNTEAFF	TGTGCCAGCAGTATGATTCGGAACACTGAAGCTTTCTTT
TRBD2	TRBV5-1	.	TRBJ2-1	CASSPGLVHLNEQFF	TGCGCCAGCAGCCCCGGACTAGTCCACCTAAATGAGCAGTTCTTC
.	TRBV19	few	TRBJ2-7	CATAQGYEQYF	TGTGCCACTGCACAGGGCTACGAGCAGTACTTC
.	TRBV7-9	many	TRBJ1-4	CASSLGRHDEKLFF	TGTGCCAGCAGCTTAGGGAGACACGATGAAAAACTGTTTTTT
.	TRBV5-1	many	TRBJ1-6	CASSFVAGDSPLHF	TGCGCCAGCAGCTTCGTGGCAGGGGATTCACCCCTCCACTTT
.	TRBV12-3/TRBV12-4	many	TRBJ1-4	CATSRSRTPGATNEKLFF	TGTGCCACCTCAAGGTCGAGGACACCTGGTGCAACTAATGAAAAACTGTTTTTT
TRBD1	TRBV28	many	TRBJ1-1	CASSSPTGLSTEAFF	TGTGCCAGCAGTTCACCGACAGGGTTGTCCACTGAAGCTTTCTTT
.	TRBV5-1	.	TRBJ1-2	CARNFPDGPEHTSYGYTF	TGCGCCAGAAACTTCCCAGATGGCCCTGAACACACGAGCTATGGCTACACCTTC
TRBD1	TRBV6-1	.	TRBJ1-2	CATQGAGGYTF	TGTGCCACCCAGGGGGCTGGTGGCTACACCTTC
.	TRBV7-3	many	TRBJ2-2	CASSLLGLARLDTGELFF	TGTGCCAGCAGCTTACTTGGCCTAGCGAGGCTAGACACCGGGGAGCTGTTTTTT
TRBD2	TRBV5-1	.	TRBJ2-7	CASSPEGTSAAYEQYF	TGCGCCAGCAGCCCGGAGGGTACTAGCGCAGCCTACGAGCAGTACTTC
.	TRBV7-9	few	TRBJ2-5	CASSFGTETQYF	TGTGCCAGCAGCTTTGGCACCGAGACCCAGTACTTC
.	TRBV5-1	few	TRBJ2-6	CASTTGALRSGANVLTF	TGCGCCAGCACCACCGGGGCACTCCGCTCTGGGGCCAACGTCCTGACTTTC
.	TRBV4-2	many	TRBJ2-5	CASSQGIGLKETQYF	TGTGCCAGCAGCCAAGGGATAGGACTAAAAGAGACCCAGTACTTC
TRBD2	TRBV24-1	.	TRBJ2-3	CATSWTSGSADTQYF	TGTGCCACCAGCTGGACTAGCGGGAGTGCAGATACGCAGTATTTT
.	TRBV3-1	many	TRBJ1-4	CASSQDNEGGRFNEKLFF	TGTGCCAGCAGCCAAGATAACGAGGGGGGTAGATTTAATGAAAAACTGTTTTTT
.	TRBV2	.	TRBJ2-7	CASSQPGPSFYEQYF	TGTGCCAGCAGCCAACCGGGACCGAGTTTCTACGAGCAGTACTTC
.	TRBV19	.	TRBJ1-1	CASSLYGQINTEAFF	TGTGCCAGTAGTCTCTACGGCCAAATCAACACTGAAGCTTTCTTT
TRBD2	TRBV7-9	many	TRBJ2-5	CASSLPRLGGREETQYF	TGTGCCAGCAGCTTACCCCGCCTAGGCGGGAGGGAAGAGACCCAGTACTTC
TRBD1	TRBV6-5	.	TRBJ1-1	CASSWTGAVSTEALF	TGTGCCAGCAGTTGGACAGGGGCCGTGAGCACTGAAGCTTTATTT
.	TRBV20-1	many	TRBJ1-2	CSAGEGNYGYTF	TGCAGTGCTGGGGAGGGTAACTATGGCTACACCTTC
.	TRBV20-1	many	TRBJ1-2	CSASVPRGNYGYTF	TGCAGTGCTAGCGTCCCCCGGGGGAACTATGGCTACACCTTC
TRBD2	TRBV12-3/TRBV12-4	many	TRBJ2-5	CASSSGTSGRGWETQYF	TGTGCCAGCAGTTCCGGGACTAGCGGGAGGGGGTGGGAGACCCAGTACTTC
TRBD2	TRBV11-2	many	TRBJ2-7	CASTRTSGISSYEQYF	TGTGCCAGCACGAGGACTAGCGGGATAAGCTCCTACGAGCAGTACTTC
.	TRBV28	few	TRBJ2-1	CASTASSYNEQFF	TGTGCCAGCACGGCGAGCTCCTACAATGAGCAGTTCTTC
.	TRBV5-4	.	TRBJ1-1	CASSLAGQMNTEAFF	TGTGCCAGCAGCTTGGCCGGGCAGATGAACACTGAAGCTTTCTTT
.	TRBV6-1	.	TRBJ1-3	CASRMGNTIYF	TGTGCCTCCAGGATGGGAAACACCATATATTTT
.	TRBV27	many	TRBJ2-7	CASSLKGEQYF	TGTGCCAGCAGTTTAAAGGGCGAGCAGTACTTC
.	TRBV24-1	many	TRBJ2-7	CATSDGSGWDEQYF	TGTGCCACCAGTGATGGAAGCGGGTGGGACGAGCAGTACTTC
.	TRBV11-2	many	TRBJ1-1	CASSFEMGAEAFF	TGTGCCAGCAGTTTCGAAATGGGGGCTGAAGCTTTCTTT
.	TRBV20-1	.	TRBJ2-7	CSAPGLRSYEQYF	TGCAGTGCCCCAGGGTTGAGATCCTACGAGCAGTACTTC
.	TRBV11-2	many	TRBJ2-7	CASESDSNEQYF	TGTGCCAGCGAGAGTGATAGCAACGAGCAGTACTTC
.	TRBV12-3/TRBV12-4	few	TRBJ2-7	CASEEGGEQYF	TGTGCCAGTGAGGAGGGAGGCGAGCAGTACTTC
.	TRBV5-4	few	TRBJ2-5	CASSGAGGQETQYF	TGTGCCAGCAGCGGTGCCGGGGGCCAAGAGACCCAGTACTTC
.	TRBV20-1	.	TRBJ2-7	CSASALGGVTYEQYF	TGCAGTGCTAGCGCCCTGGGCGGGGTTACCTACGAGCAGTACTTC
.	TRBV7-8	many	TRBJ1-2	CASSPGRLLYGYTF	TGTGCCAGCAGCCCGGGACGCCTTCTCTATGGCTACACCTTC
.	TRBV11-1	.	TRBJ2-2	CASSLIREGTGELFF	TGTGCCAGCAGCTTAATCCGGGAAGGGACCGGGGAGCTGTTTTTT
.	TRBV28	many	TRBJ2-7	CASSSTDRGGPYEQYF	TGTGCCAGCAGTTCAACCGATAGGGGAGGTCCGTACGAGCAGTACTTC
.	TRBV20-1	few	TRBJ1-5	CSARSGDQPQHF	TGCAGTGCCAGGTCTGGAGATCAGCCCCAGCATTTT
TRBD1	TRBV20-1	few	TRBJ1-4	CSAEQGASGEKLFF	TGCAGTGCGGAACAGGGGGCAAGTGGGGAAAAACTGTTTTTT
.	TRBV5-5	.	TRBJ2-1	CASSLEVGLSYNEQFF	TGTGCCAGCAGCTTGGAAGTAGGCCTCTCCTACAATGAGCAGTTCTTC
TRBD2	TRBV15	.	TRBJ2-1	CATRRRLAGGGQFF	TGTGCCACCCGGCGAAGACTAGCGGGAGGTGGGCAGTTCTTC
TRBD2	TRBV4-3	few	TRBJ2-1	CASSQDWLAGDSLYNEQFF	TGCGCCAGCAGCCAAGATTGGCTAGCGGGTGATTCCTTGTACAATGAGCAGTTCTTC
.	TRBV7-8	.	TRBJ2-7	CASSLGWWGASSYEQYF	TGTGCCAGCAGCTTAGGATGGTGGGGGGCGAGTTCCTACGAGCAGTACTTC
.	TRBV5-1	many	TRBJ2-7	CASSAYSGASEQYF	TGCGCCAGCAGCGCCTACTCCGGGGCGAGCGAGCAGTACTTC
TRBD2	TRBV7-9	.	TRBJ2-5	CASSSPSGISSPSFQETQYF	TGTGCCAGCAGCTCACCTAGCGGGATTAGTTCCCCCAGCTTCCAAGAGACCCAGTACTTC
TRBD2	TRBV6-2/TRBV6-3	.	TRBJ2-1	CASSYGSSGSFYNEQFF	TGTGCCAGCAGTTATGGGTCTAGCGGGAGTTTCTACAATGAGCAGTTCTTC
TRBD1	TRBV7-9	many	TRBJ2-5	CASSLQDRLIRETQYF	TGTGCCAGCAGCTTACAGGACAGGCTGATACGTGAGACCCAGTACTTC
.	TRBV19	.	TRBJ1-4	CASSLQGSLGKLFF	TGTGCCAGTAGTCTCCAGGGTTCCCTAGGAAAACTGTTTTTT
TRBD2	TRBV6-1	.	TRBJ2-7	CASRRRREGPIYEQYF	TGTGCCAGCAGACGAAGGCGGGAGGGCCCTATCTACGAGCAGTACTTC